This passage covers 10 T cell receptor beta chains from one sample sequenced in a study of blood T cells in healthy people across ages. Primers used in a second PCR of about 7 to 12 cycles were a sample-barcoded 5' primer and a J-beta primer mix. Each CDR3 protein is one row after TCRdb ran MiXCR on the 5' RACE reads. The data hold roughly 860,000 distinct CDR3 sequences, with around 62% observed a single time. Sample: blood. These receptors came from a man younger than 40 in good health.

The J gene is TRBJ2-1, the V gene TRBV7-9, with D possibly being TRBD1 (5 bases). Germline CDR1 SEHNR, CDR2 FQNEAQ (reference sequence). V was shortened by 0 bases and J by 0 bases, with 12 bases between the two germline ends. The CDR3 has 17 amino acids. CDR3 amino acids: CASSLAGAVSSYNEQFF. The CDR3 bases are TGTGCCAGCAGCTTAGCAGGGGCCGTGAGCTCCTACAATGAGCAGTTCTTC.

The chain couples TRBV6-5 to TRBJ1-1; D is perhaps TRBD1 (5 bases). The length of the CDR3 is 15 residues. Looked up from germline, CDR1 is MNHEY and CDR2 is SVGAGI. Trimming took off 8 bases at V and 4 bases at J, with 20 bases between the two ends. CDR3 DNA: TGTGCCAGCGAGAGGTGGGCGGGGGAGTTCACTGAAGCTTTCTTT. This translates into CASERWAGEFTEAFF.

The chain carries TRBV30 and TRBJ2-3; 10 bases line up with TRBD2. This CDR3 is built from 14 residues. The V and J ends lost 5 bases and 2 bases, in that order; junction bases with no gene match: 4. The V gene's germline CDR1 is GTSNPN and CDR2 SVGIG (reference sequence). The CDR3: CAWVAGGDTDTQYF. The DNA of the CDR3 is TGTGCCTGGGTAGCGGGGGGCGACACAGATACGCAGTATTTT.

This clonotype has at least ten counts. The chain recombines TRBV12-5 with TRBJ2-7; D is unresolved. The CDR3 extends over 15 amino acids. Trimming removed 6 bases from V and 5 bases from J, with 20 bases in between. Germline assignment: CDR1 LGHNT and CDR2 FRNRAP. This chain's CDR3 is CASGREGLSQNEQYF. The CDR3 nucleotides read TGTGCTAGTGGGCGAGAAGGGCTTTCCCAAAACGAGCAGTACTTC.

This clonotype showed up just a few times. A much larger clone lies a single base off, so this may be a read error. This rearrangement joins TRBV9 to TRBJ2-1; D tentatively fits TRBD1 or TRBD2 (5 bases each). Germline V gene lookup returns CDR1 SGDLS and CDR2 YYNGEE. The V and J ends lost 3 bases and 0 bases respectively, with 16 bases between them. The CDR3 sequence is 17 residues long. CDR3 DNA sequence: TGTGCCAGCAGCGCGCCGGGGACGGGGAGCTCCTACAATGAGCAGTTCTTC. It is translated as CASSAPGTGSSYNEQFF.

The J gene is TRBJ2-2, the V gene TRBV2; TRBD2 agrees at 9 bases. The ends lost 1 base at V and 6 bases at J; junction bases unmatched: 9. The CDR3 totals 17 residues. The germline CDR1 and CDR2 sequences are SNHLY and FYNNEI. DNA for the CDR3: TGTGCCAGCAGTGAAGAGATTGCGGGGGGGCTGGCCGGGGAGCTGTTTTTT. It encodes CASSEEIAGGLAGELFF.

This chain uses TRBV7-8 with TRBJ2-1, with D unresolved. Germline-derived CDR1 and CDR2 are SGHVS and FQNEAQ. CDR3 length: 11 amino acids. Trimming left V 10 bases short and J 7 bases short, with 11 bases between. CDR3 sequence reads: CATIFGNEQFF. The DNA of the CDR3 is TGTGCCACTATATTTGGAAATGAGCAGTTCTTC. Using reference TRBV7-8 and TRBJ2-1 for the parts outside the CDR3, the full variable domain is GAGVSQSPRYKVAKRGQDVALRCDPISGHVSLFWYQQALGQGPEFLTYFQNEAQLDKSGLPSDRFFAERPEGSVSTLKIQRTQQEDSAVYLCATIFGNEQFFGPGTRLTVL.

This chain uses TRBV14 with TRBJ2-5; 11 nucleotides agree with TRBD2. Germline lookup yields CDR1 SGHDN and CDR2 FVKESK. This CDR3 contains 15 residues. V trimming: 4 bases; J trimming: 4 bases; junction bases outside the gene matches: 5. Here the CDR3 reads CASSPLAGGSETQYF. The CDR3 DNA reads TGTGCCAGCAGCCCGCTAGCGGGGGGATCAGAGACCCAGTACTTC.

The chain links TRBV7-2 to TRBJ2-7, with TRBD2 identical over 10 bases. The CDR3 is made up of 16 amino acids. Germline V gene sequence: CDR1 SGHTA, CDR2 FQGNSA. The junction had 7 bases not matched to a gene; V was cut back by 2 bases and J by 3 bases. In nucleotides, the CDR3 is TGTGCCAGCAGCTTACAACCGGGACTAGCGCTCTACGAGCAGTACTTC. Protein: CASSLQPGLALYEQYF.

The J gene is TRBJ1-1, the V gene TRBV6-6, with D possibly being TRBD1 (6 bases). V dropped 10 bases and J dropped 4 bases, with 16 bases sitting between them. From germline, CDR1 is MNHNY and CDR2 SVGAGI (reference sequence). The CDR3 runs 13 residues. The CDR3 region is CAIGEGGGTEAFF. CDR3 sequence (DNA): TGTGCCATCGGTGAGGGGGGAGGCACTGAAGCTTTCTTT.